Below, one T cell receptor beta chain is given with its context. Trimming took off 0 bases at V and 1 base at J, with 13 bases between the two ends. This CDR3 is 18 amino acids long. Per germline, CDR1 MGHRA and CDR2 YSYEKL. This sample was taken from a study of blood T cell repertoires in COVID-19. About the research overall: Whether acute or convalescent, the COVID-19 samples came from the United States, Italy and Spain. PBMCs, B-cell-depleted T cells, or T cells were the source of the cDNA or gDNA that made up the material.

Authors' methods: The assay estimated nucleated cells by amplifying reference gene primers. Here immunoSEQ multiplex PCR was the method, and the copy in TCRdb shows in-frame clones only, minus some. From that table come the V and J calls and clone size; the DNA was used to work out D and trimming. The sample shows under 100,000 clones, 92% of them seen only once. The chain combines TRBV4-1 with TRBJ1-6; D is possibly TRBD1 (5 bases). The clonotype originates from a woman aged 55 to 70 with active COVID-19. Material: peripheral blood. The CDR3 spells CASSQDSQGGSYNSPLHF. In DNA, the CDR3 is TGCGCCAGCAGCCAAGATAGCCAGGGTGGGTCCTATAATTCACCCCTCCACTTT.